The rows below give T cell receptor beta chains drawn from one sample of a study of Tregs in tolerant kidney transplant recipients. Repertoires were generated with immunoSEQ multiplex PCR, while TCRdb's copy carries only in-frame clones and drops some. In the table there are about 77,000 clones, under 98% of which are singletons. This specimen was CD4+ T cells from blood, taken before the transplant. These receptors were obtained from a human donor who received a combined kidney and bone marrow transplant. Both conserved end residues are part of each CDR3. A D gene is named only where the DNA matches it firmly. Not every row has a clone size; where given, it reads once, few, many or a size class.

TRBV5-1	TRBJ2-3	TRBD1	.	CASSRTTGFQRASGDTQYF
TRBV6-1	TRBJ1-2	TRBD1	.	CASTSTGGYYGYTF
TRBV7-2	TRBJ2-3	.	.	CASSFIGSTDTQYF
TRBV7-2	TRBJ1-3	.	.	CASSDFGQVSGNTIYF
TRBV11-2	TRBJ2-5	TRBD1	.	CASSSPGQPLKQYF
TRBV2	TRBJ1-2	.	.	CASRQNYGYTF
TRBV7-6	TRBJ2-7	TRBD2	.	CASSLSSGRFYEQYF
TRBV7-2	TRBJ2-3	TRBD1	.	CASSLVQGNTQYF
TRBV5-8	TRBJ1-1	.	.	CASSLAGGWDTEAFF
TRBV29-1	TRBJ2-1	.	.	CSVVAGGYNEQFF
TRBV13	TRBJ2-3	TRBD1	.	CASSLDKGAWTDTQYF
TRBV27	TRBJ2-7	TRBD1	.	CASSLKVAQGEQYF
TRBV30	TRBJ1-5	.	.	CAWSWTVNQPQHF
TRBV7-9	TRBJ2-7	.	.	CASSSGSREQYF
TRBV29-1	TRBJ2-1	TRBD2	.	CSVETSGVYNEQFF
TRBV7-8	TRBJ2-4	TRBD2	once	CASSPIRGLAGERSKNIQYF
TRBV5-1	TRBJ2-1	TRBD2	.	CASSPGTSGSMITKQFF
TRBV7-3	TRBJ2-2	.	.	CASSRGTSNTGELFF
TRBV15	TRBJ2-7	TRBD2	once	CATSRASGSSSYEQYF
TRBV7-2	TRBJ2-5	TRBD2	.	CASSFGGGLTTGGPQYF
TRBV4-3	TRBJ2-1	.	.	CASSQEGYTYNEQFF
TRBV27	TRBJ1-1	.	.	CASRSRADTEAFF
TRBV7-2	TRBJ2-1	.	.	CASSLAGAPFPFF
TRBV5-5	TRBJ1-2	TRBD1	.	CASRRDRSNYGYTF
TRBV14	TRBJ1-2	.	.	CASSRRTVYGYTF
TRBV5-1	TRBJ2-5	.	.	CASSLAGMTEETQYF
TRBV6-5	TRBJ1-6	TRBD1	.	CASTKQGATSPLHF
TRBV28	TRBJ2-7	.	.	CASSLTNYEQYF
TRBV6-6	TRBJ2-5	TRBD1	.	CASRKGQGQETQYF
TRBV7-3	TRBJ2-7	.	.	CASSLDPGLYSEQYF
TRBV28	TRBJ1-2	.	.	CASSLSRGGRGYTF
TRBV30	TRBJ2-7	TRBD1	.	CAWGAGTGGREQYF
TRBV4-2	TRBJ2-5	TRBD2	.	CASSPGAGGPEETQYF
TRBV7-2	TRBJ1-4	.	.	CASSLADTINEKLFF
TRBV10-3	TRBJ2-3	TRBD2	.	CAIGLAGPSTDTQYF
TRBV7-3	TRBJ2-5	.	.	CASSPGGGETQYF
TRBV27	TRBJ1-2	.	.	CASSPTKERGRGYTF
TRBV5-1	TRBJ2-2	.	.	CASSLGPGAGTGELFF
TRBV2	TRBJ2-6	.	.	CASTGVVLGKGANVLTF
TRBV5-8	TRBJ2-3	.	once	CASSLRQGTDTQYF
TRBV15	TRBJ1-1	TRBD1	.	CATSRDIGTGPTEAFF
TRBV6-1	TRBJ2-3	.	.	CASRVGGVETDTQYF
TRBV7-2	TRBJ1-4	.	.	CASSLFGPIYKLFF
TRBV5-4	TRBJ1-4	TRBD1	.	CASSSQGARHEKLFF
TRBV5-6	TRBJ2-3	TRBD2	.	CASSLIWTSGAGTDTQYF
TRBV29-1	TRBJ2-7	TRBD1	.	CSVVRWGQTYEQYF
TRBV5-1	TRBJ2-2	TRBD2	.	CASSGGLAGADTGELFF
TRBV29-1	TRBJ2-7	.	.	CSVASVDEQYF
TRBV5-1	TRBJ1-1	.	.	CASSLDRMNTEAFF
TRBV4-1	TRBJ2-2	.	.	CASSQEMRTGELFF
TRBV7-9	TRBJ1-4	.	.	CASSPWSATNEKLFF
TRBV19	TRBJ2-1	TRBD1	.	CASSTDRSSYNEQFF
TRBV25-1	TRBJ2-5	.	.	CASSPGVETQYF